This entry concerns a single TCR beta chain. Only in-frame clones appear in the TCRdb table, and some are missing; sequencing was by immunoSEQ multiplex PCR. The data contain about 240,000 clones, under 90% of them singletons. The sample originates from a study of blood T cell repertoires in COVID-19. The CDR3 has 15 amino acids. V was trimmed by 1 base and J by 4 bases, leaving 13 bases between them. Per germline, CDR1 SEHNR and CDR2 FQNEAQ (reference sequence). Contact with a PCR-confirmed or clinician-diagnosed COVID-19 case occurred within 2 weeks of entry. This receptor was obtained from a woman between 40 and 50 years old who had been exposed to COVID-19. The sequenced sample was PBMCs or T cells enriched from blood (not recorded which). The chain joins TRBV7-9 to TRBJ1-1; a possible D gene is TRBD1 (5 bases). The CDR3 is CASSLGQGLSTEAFF. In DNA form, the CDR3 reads TGTGCCAGCAGCTTAGGGCAGGGTCTTAGCACTGAAGCTTTCTTT.